This passage covers 10 T cell receptor beta chains from one sample sequenced in a study of T cell repertoires in cytomegalovirus infection. For these receptors, no antigen is known. TCRdb passed the reads through MiXCR, listing each CDR3 protein once. The table records about 310,000 distinct CDR3 sequences, 25% of them present only once. The input for sequencing was cultured PBMCs, taken from culture after CMV antigen stimulation. These receptors originate from a human donor in good health (CMV status not recorded). Some clones in this sample may be carry-over from other donors' samples.

This clonotype was counted between two and nine times. The J gene is TRBJ1-2, the V gene TRBV7-3; the D gene is possibly TRBD1 (5 bases). This CDR3 is built from 15 residues. CDR1 is SGHTA, CDR2 FQGTGA, per germline. V was clipped by 5 bases and J by 4 bases, with 17 bases between them. The CDR3 sequence: CASSRTDQGAYGYTF. The DNA for the CDR3 is TGTGCCAGCAGCCGGACGGACCAGGGTGCCTATGGCTACACCTTC.

The chain is built from TRBV5-4 and TRBJ1-1; D not certain. The CDR3 loop spans 16 amino acids. Germline V gene lookup returns CDR1 SGHNT and CDR2 YYREEE (reference sequence). Trimming stripped 2 bases from V and 5 bases from J, with 19 bases between. The CDR3 DNA reads TGTGCCAGCAGCTTCCCGGGCTCACCCAGAGCAACTGAAGCTTTCTTT. This gives the protein CASSFPGSPRATEAFF.

The chain has TRBV30 and TRBJ1-5, with 9 bases matching TRBD1. Germline lookup yields CDR1 GTSNPN and CDR2 SVGIG (reference sequence). Trimming cost V 2 bases and J 7 bases; bases outside gene matches: 6. This CDR3 has 14 residues. Here the CDR3 DNA reads TGTGCCTGGAGTACAACAGGGGGCCCCCAGCCCCAGCATTTT. Translating gives CAWSTTGGPQPQHF. Together with reference TRBV30 and TRBJ1-5, the CDR3 gives the full variable domain: SQTIHQWPATLVQPVGSPLSLECTVEGTSNPNLYWYRQAAGRGLQLLFYSVGIGQISSEVPQNLSASRPQDRQFILSSKKLLLSDSGFYLCAWSTTGGPQPQHFGDGTRLSIL.

This clonotype occurred many times. The chain combines TRBV7-2 with TRBJ1-1; tentatively, D is TRBD1 (6 bases). The CDR3 has 14 residues. V was cut by 5 bases and J by 4 bases, with 14 bases left in between. Germline V lookup: CDR1 SGHTA, CDR2 FQGNSA. CDR3 DNA sequence: TGTGCCAGCAGCATAACACAGGGATCCACTGAAGCTTTCTTT. Translating it yields CASSITQGSTEAFF.

This clonotype was detected a few times. The chain has TRBV28 and TRBJ2-3; D could derive from TRBD1 or TRBD2 (6 bases each). The CDR3 consists of 17 residues. V dropped 5 bases and J dropped 0 bases, with 18 bases sitting between them. The germline V gene encodes CDR1 MDHEN and CDR2 SYDVKM. CDR3 region: CASSPPRRGVSTDTQYF. In nucleotides, the CDR3 is TGTGCCAGCAGTCCTCCCCGGAGGGGGGTGAGCACAGATACGCAGTATTTT.

The chain is built from TRBV29-1 and TRBJ2-7; 9 bases match TRBD1. V was pared by 4 bases and J by 4 bases, with 5 bases of the junction left unmatched. The length of the CDR3 is 13 residues. Germline V gene lookup returns CDR1 SQVTM and CDR2 ANQGSEA. The CDR3 DNA is TGCAGCGTTGCCGGGACAGGGTCGTACGAGCAGTACTTC. This sequence encodes CSVAGTGSYEQYF.

The chain has TRBV7-6 and TRBJ2-2; D remains ambiguous. CDR1 SGHVS and CDR2 FNYEAQ come from the germline V gene. The CDR3 totals 16 residues. Trimming cost V 1 base and J 0 bases, with 9 bases left between them. The CDR3 DNA sequence: TGTGCCAGCAGCTTAGTCGCTGAAGCGAACACCGGGGAGCTGTTTTTT. Translation: CASSLVAEANTGELFF.

The chain carries TRBV7-3 and TRBJ2-3; a possible D gene is TRBD2 (5 bases). V was cut by 6 bases and J by 2 bases, with 15 bases left in between. Germline loops: CDR1 SGHTA, CDR2 FQGTGA. The CDR3 loop spans 15 amino acids. The DNA of the CDR3 is TGTGCCAGCAGTAGGGCGGGTCTATTCACAGATACGCAGTATTTT. Protein: CASSRAGLFTDTQYF.

This clonotype was found a few times. The chain recombines TRBV19 with TRBJ2-1, with unresolved D. The CDR3 consists of 14 residues. CDR1 and CDR2 (germline): LNHDA, SQIVND (reference sequence). The ends were cut back, 8 bases at V and 0 bases at J, with 11 bases in the middle. This CDR3 reads CASESRSSYNEQFF. In nucleotides, the CDR3 is TGTGCCAGTGAAAGCCGTAGCTCCTACAATGAGCAGTTCTTC. The full variable domain, completed using reference TRBV19 and TRBJ2-1, is DGGITQSPKYLFRKEGQNVTLSCEQNLNHDAMYWYRQDPGQGLRLIYYSQIVNDFQKGDIAEGYSVSREKKESFPLTVTSAQKNPTAFYLCASESRSSYNEQFFGPGTRLTVL.

There are many counts of this clonotype. This sequence joins TRBV7-2 and TRBJ2-5, with TRBD2 as a possible D gene (6 bases). The CDR3 spans 12 residues. V was clipped by 6 bases and J by 5 bases, with 10 bases between them. Germline values: CDR1 SGHTA, CDR2 FQGNSA. The CDR3 region has the DNA TGTGCCAGCAGAGGGAGGTGGGAGACCCAGTACTTC. Amino acids: CASRGRWETQYF.